Sequencing of this T cell receptor (beta chain) was carried out in a study of beta chain features in type 1 diabetes. Study observations and caveats: Shorter TCRB CDR3s, moderately but significantly so, were found in Type 1 diabetes patients in all four CD4+ subsets.

Sequencing targeted expressed TCRB transcripts, as all isolated RNA had been reverse transcribed. The average output of naive, central memory and regulatory T cell samples was approximately 3.7 million reads. The assay was immunoSEQ multiplex PCR, and TCRdb's table has in-frame clones only and misses some. Here the sample spans just over 450,000 clones, around 30% being singletons. This clone has a handful of counts. The antigen is unknown. V lost 4 bases and J lost 8; bases outside the gene matches: 5. From germline, CDR1 is MGHDK and CDR2 SYGVNS. CDR3 length: 14 residues. The sequence came from a man between 18 and 29 years old in good health. This chain connects TRBV25-1 to TRBJ2-1, with TRBD2 matching 10 bases. Material for sequencing was naive CD4+ T cells from blood. CDR3 nucleotides: TGTGCCAGCAGTGGGCTAGCGGGAGCCTATGAGCAGTTCTTC. It codes for CASSGLAGAYEQFF.